The 15 T cell receptor beta chains reported below all come from one sample, sequenced in a study of type 1 regulatory T cells. TCRdb used MiXCR to reprocess the reads, holding one entry per CDR3 protein. The table records 15,000 to 20,000 distinct CDR3 sequences, around 9.6% of them present only once. Sequenced: CD4+ T cells, either the whole sample or a sorted fraction (not recorded which). Receptors were obtained from a human donor in good health.

Within the sample, this clonotype is medium-sized. DNA of the CDR3: TGTGCCAGCAGCGGCTTCGGGACTAGGGGGAAGACCCAGTACTTC. It yields the protein CASSGFGTRGKTQYF. V usage is TRBV9 and J usage is TRBJ2-5; 8 bases are a match to TRBD2. V shed 3 bases, J shed 6 bases, and the junction held 10 bases outside the gene matches. Per the germline V gene, CDR1 is SGDLS and CDR2 is YYNGEE. The length of the CDR3 is 15 residues.

At least ten counts were recorded for this clonotype. The rearrangement links TRBV6-6 to TRBJ1-5; perhaps TRBD1 as D (5 bases). V dropped 9 bases and J dropped 7 bases, with 19 bases sitting between them. Germline values: CDR1 MNHNY, CDR2 SVGAGI (reference sequence). The CDR3 has 14 residues. CDR3 bases: TGTGCCAGTTATGAGGCAGGGATAGGGCAGCCCCAGCATTTT. Its translation is CASYEAGIGQPQHF.

This clonotype has a handful of counts. The rearrangement uses TRBV7-2 and TRBJ2-2; D possibly corresponds to TRBD1 (6 bases). The CDR3 is 14 residues long. Trimming cost V 1 base and J 4 bases, with 7 bases left between them. CDR1 and CDR2 (germline): SGHTA, FQGNSA. CDR3 DNA sequence: TGTGCCAGCAGCTTAGTACAGGGCACCGGGGAGCTGTTTTTT. Translation gives CASSLVQGTGELFF.

This clonotype occurred many times. V and J are TRBV2 and TRBJ2-5; 13 bases match TRBD2. V gave up 6 bases and J gave up 9 bases; unmatched junction bases: 1. The CDR3 loop spans 12 amino acids. Germline V gene data show CDR1 as SNHLY and CDR2 as FYNNEI. This CDR3 is CASRGTSGAQYF. The CDR3 nucleotides read TGTGCCAGCAGGGGGACTAGCGGGGCCCAGTACTTC.

In its sample, this clonotype was seen many times. J is TRBJ2-3 and V is TRBV6-1; D is possibly TRBD1 or TRBD2 (5 bases each). Germline V gene lookup returns CDR1 MNHNS and CDR2 SASEGT. V was trimmed by 9 bases and J by 2 bases, leaving 15 bases between them. The CDR3 has 14 amino acids. The CDR3 nucleotides read TGTGCCAGTCGGCCACGAGGGACCACAGATACGCAGTATTTT. This sequence encodes CASRPRGTTDTQYF.

This clonotype was seen at least ten times. This chain's CDR3 is CASSMGGNYNEQFF. CDR3 coding DNA: TGTGCCAGTAGTATGGGCGGGAACTACAATGAGCAGTTCTTC. The chain employs TRBV19 and TRBJ2-1, with a tentative D call TRBD2 (6 bases). V lost 3 bases to trimming and J lost 3 bases, with 9 bases between them. The germline CDR1 and CDR2 sequences are LNHDA and SQIVND (reference sequence). The CDR3 is 14 amino acids.

This clonotype was picked up many times. The rearrangement joins TRBV5-5 to TRBJ2-7, with D unresolved. Trimming cost V 0 bases and J 1 base, with 8 bases left between them. CDR3 length: 14 residues. The germline gives CDR1 SGHKS, CDR2 YYEKEE (reference sequence). Here the CDR3 reads CASSLAANSYEQYF. The CDR3 nucleotides are TGTGCCAGCAGCTTGGCAGCCAATTCCTACGAGCAGTACTTC.

The sample holds many counts of this clonotype. The rearrangement links TRBV18 to TRBJ2-7; 11 bases align to TRBD2. J was trimmed by 3 bases and V by 3 bases; bases with no gene match: 4. This CDR3 spans 15 amino acids. Germline V CDR1 and CDR2: KGHSH, LQKENI. The chain's CDR3 is CASSPPGLADYEQYF. In DNA form, the CDR3 reads TGTGCCAGCTCACCCCCGGGACTAGCGGACTACGAGCAGTACTTC.

This clonotype appeared many times. The V gene is TRBV19, the J gene TRBJ2-7; the match to TRBD1 covers 7 bases. This CDR3 is 12 amino acids long. Trimming removed 10 bases from V and 3 bases from J; junction bases left unmatched: 6. Germline loops: CDR1 LNHDA, CDR2 SQIVND (reference sequence). This CDR3 is CATSGQNYEQYF. The CDR3 region has the DNA TGTGCCACCTCGGGACAGAACTACGAGCAGTACTTC.

At least ten counts were recorded for this clonotype. J is TRBJ2-7 and V is TRBV3-1, with 9 nucleotides matching TRBD2. The CDR3 sequence is 17 residues long. CDR1 is LGHDT and CDR2 is YNNKEL in the germline V gene (reference sequence). Losses at the gene ends were 1 base for V and 7 bases for J; bases not matched to a gene: 14. The CDR3: CASSQGDGSGRSWEQYF. The CDR3 region has the DNA TGTGCCAGCAGCCAAGGAGATGGCAGCGGGAGGTCCTGGGAGCAGTACTTC.

This clonotype was counted at least ten times. The chain recombines TRBV7-9 with TRBJ2-1; TRBD2 aligns across 7 bases. V lost 8 bases, J lost 9 bases, and 13 bases stayed unmatched. Germline V gene lookup returns CDR1 SEHNR and CDR2 FQNEAQ (reference sequence). CDR3 size: 14 residues. The CDR3 nucleotides are TGTGCCAGCCGGCGGGGGTCCCTTATTGGTGAGCAGTTCTTC. Its protein is CASRRGSLIGEQFF.

This clonotype was detected many times. The genes are TRBV20-1 and TRBJ2-1; the match to TRBD1 covers 10 bases. With 5 bases clipped from V and 7 bases from J, the junction kept 11 bases outside the gene matches. The CDR3 consists of 15 residues. Germline loops: CDR1 DFQATT, CDR2 SNEGSKA (reference sequence). CDR3 nucleotides: TGCAGTGCTCCCATGGACAGGGGGAACTTGAATGAGCAGTTCTTC. Residues: CSAPMDRGNLNEQFF.

This clonotype was picked up many times. The J gene is TRBJ2-5, the V gene TRBV30, with no clear D. CDR1 is GTSNPN, CDR2 SVGIG, per germline (reference sequence). The ends were cut back, 0 bases at V and 5 bases at J, with 10 bases in the middle. The CDR3 is 13 amino acids. Written as DNA, the CDR3 is TGTGCCTGGAGTGTTAGTAGCCAGGAGACCCAGTACTTC. This codes for CAWSVSSQETQYF.

This clonotype was seen at least ten times. This rearrangement joins TRBV3-1 to TRBJ2-7; D possibly uses TRBD1 or TRBD2 (6 bases each). Germline CDR1 and CDR2: LGHDT and YNNKEL (reference sequence). Deletions cut 5 bases from V and 3 bases from J, with 8 bases between. CDR3 length: 12 amino acids. The DNA of the CDR3 is TGTGCCAGCAGCGAGGGGGGCTACGAGCAGTACTTC. Its translation: CASSEGGYEQYF.

This clonotype was observed at least ten times. V and J are TRBV30 and TRBJ1-1; TRBD1 aligns across 9 bases. V was clipped by 3 bases and J by 10 bases; unmatched bases: 3. The CDR3 sequence is 11 residues long. CDR1 and CDR2 from the germline V gene are GTSNPN and SVGIG (reference sequence). The CDR3 here is CAWSKDRGAFF. The DNA for the CDR3 is TGTGCCTGGAGCAAGGACAGGGGAGCTTTCTTT.